Listed below are T cell receptor beta chains from one sample, sequenced in a study of cytomegalovirus exposure and HLA in healthy donors. Method: immunoSEQ multiplex PCR; TCRdb's copy keeps in-frame clones and lacks some. Seen here are around 86,000 clones, around 79% observed once, and the top ten hold around 6%. Sequenced sample: PBMCs. These receptors came from a female donor in good health and CMV-seronegative. CDR3s include the opening cysteine and the closing phenylalanine or tryptophan. A D gene is named only where the DNA matches it firmly. Clone sizes are given selectively: once, few, many, or a class where the clone is expanded.

TRBD2	TRBJ2-3	.	TRBV5-1	TGCGCCAGCAGCTTCGTAGCGGGAAACACAGATACGCAGTATTTT	CASSFVAGNTDTQYF
.	TRBJ2-1	.	TRBV18	TGTGCCAGCTCACCGGGCGGGATCAATGAGCAGTTCTTC	CASSPGGINEQFF
.	TRBJ1-1	few	TRBV5-8	TGTGCCAGCAGCTTGGGGCAGGGCCGGAGGAACACTGAAGCTTTCTTT	CASSLGQGRRNTEAFF
TRBD1	TRBJ2-7	.	TRBV5-4	TGTGCCAGCAGCCCCCGGGACAGCTACGAGCAGTACTTC	CASSPRDSYEQYF
.	TRBJ1-1	.	TRBV9	TGTGCCAGCAGCGTAGAAGACAGTACCCTCAAGGCTTTCTTT	CASSVEDSTLKAFF
.	TRBJ2-1	once	TRBV9	TGTGCCAGCAGCGTAGAGGGGTCTCGTTACAATGAGCAGTTCTTC	CASSVEGSRYNEQFF
TRBD1	TRBJ1-5	once	TRBV7-9	TGTGCCAGCAGCCCCGGGACAGGGGGCGGTCAGCCCCAGCATTTT	CASSPGTGGGQPQHF
.	TRBJ2-7	once	TRBV27	TGTGCCAGCAGTCCCCTCCCCCCTAGTTTCGGCTCCTACGAGCAGTACTTC	CASSPLPPSFGSYEQYF
.	TRBJ2-3	.	TRBV2	TGTGCCAGCGTCCAGGGCTCCACAGATACGCAGTATTTT	CASVQGSTDTQYF
TRBD1	TRBJ1-3	.	TRBV7-9	TGTGCCAGCAGCTTAGGGGGCGACAGGGCGCGTTTT	CASSLGGDRARF
.	TRBJ1-1	.	TRBV28	TGTGCCAGCAGTTATTCCGGGAGGACTGAAGCTTTCTTT	CASSYSGRTEAFF
.	TRBJ1-4	.	TRBV9	TGTGCCAGCAGCCAGGGGAGGGCGAATGAAAAACTGTTTTTT	CASSQGRANEKLFF
.	TRBJ1-4	.	TRBV6-6	TGTGCCAGCAGTTACAGTAGTGAAAAACTGTTTTTT	CASSYSSEKLFF
.	TRBJ2-3	once	TRBV5-1	TGCGCCAGCAGCGTCGGACCGCGGGAAAATGCAGATACGCAGTATTTT	CASSVGPRENADTQYF
TRBD1	TRBJ1-3	.	TRBV9	TGTGCCAGCAGCGAGGGGACAGCCTACTCTGGAAACACCATATATTTT	CASSEGTAYSGNTIYF
TRBD1	TRBJ1-1	.	TRBV2	TGTGCCAGCAGTGAACTTTTACAGGGGGGGACTGAAGCTTTCTTT	CASSELLQGGTEAFF
TRBD2	TRBJ2-4	.	TRBV4-3	TGCGCCAGCAGCCAAGATAGACTAGCCCCCTACATTCAGTACTTC	CASSQDRLAPYIQYF
TRBD1	TRBJ2-1	.	TRBV30	TGTGCCTGGAGTGTGGGGGGGACAGGGGGCGATGAGCAGTTCTTC	CAWSVGGTGGDEQFF
.	TRBJ2-1	.	TRBV4-2	TGTGCCAGCAACCAAGGCCCTCCAGGTGAGCAGTTCTTC	CASNQGPPGEQFF
TRBD1	TRBJ2-3	.	TRBV19	TGTGCCAGTTGGGACAGGAGCACAGATACGCAGTATTTT	CASWDRSTDTQYF
TRBD1	TRBJ1-4	.	TRBV27	TGTGCCAGCAGCAGTGACCCGACAGGGCTAGAAAAACTGTTTTTT	CASSSDPTGLEKLFF
TRBD1	TRBJ1-3	.	TRBV6-1	TGTGCCAGCAGTGAATCCGGGACAGGGCACACCATATATTTT	CASSESGTGHTIYF
.	TRBJ2-1	.	TRBV5-1	TGCGCCAGCAGCTTGGCCACCACGGGGGGCGCGGAGAATGAGCAGTTCTTC	CASSLATTGGAENEQFF
.	TRBJ2-3	.	TRBV7-3	TGTGCCAGCAGCTCAAATGGGGGGGGCCGGGATACGCAGTATTTT	CASSSNGGGRDTQYF
.	TRBJ2-6	.	TRBV5-4	TGTGCCAGCAGCTTAGGGACTGTAGCTGGGGCCAACGTCCTGACTTTC	CASSLGTVAGANVLTF
TRBD1	TRBJ2-2	.	TRBV5-1	TGCGCCAGCAGCCGGACAGGGGACACCGGGGAGCTGTTTTTT	CASSRTGDTGELFF
.	TRBJ1-5	.	TRBV27	TGTGCCAGCAGTCTCCAGGGTAAGCAGCCCCAGCATTTT	CASSLQGKQPQHF